This passage covers 20 T cell receptor beta chains from one sample sequenced in a study of T-cell reconstitution after alpha-beta-depleted transplantation in children. Unique molecular identifiers were used in preparing the TCRbeta library. TCRdb passed the PCR reads through MiXCR, listing each CDR3 protein once. The sample carries 100,000 or so distinct CDR3 sequences, 15% to 19% recorded once. The sample in question was PBMCs, mostly from graft donor cells, obtained 180 days after TCRalphabeta/CD19-depleted stem cell transplant. The source of these receptors is a male patient aged 2-15 years who had a stem cell transplant for acute lymphoblastic leukemia, so the T cells may come from the graft donor.

This clonotype turned up a few times. The chain combines TRBV29-1 with TRBJ1-1; the D is unclear. The germline gives CDR1 SQVTM, CDR2 ANQGSEA. V was shortened by 6 bases and J by 0 bases, with 14 bases between the two germline ends. This CDR3 is built from 14 residues. This CDR3 reads CSVNYGRLNTEAFF. Written as DNA, the CDR3 is TGCAGCGTCAACTACGGACGGTTGAACACTGAAGCTTTCTTT.

The gene calls are TRBV15 and TRBJ1-5, with 7 positions matching TRBD1. The germline V gene has CDR1 LNHNV and CDR2 YYDKDF (reference sequence). J gave up 4 bases and V 3 bases, and 3 bases lay outside the gene matches. There are 14 residues in the CDR3. CDR3 sequence (DNA): TGTGCCACCAGCAGGACAGGGTTTAATCAGCCCCAGCATTTT. Protein sequence: CATSRTGFNQPQHF.

This clonotype showed up just a few times. It is unclear where the CDR3 begins or ends on the DNA, so no DNA is shown, and the CDR3 is as TCRdb lists it. This chain connects TRBV21-1 to TRBJ2-6; the table's TRBD1 call for D was not verified on the DNA. TRBV21-1 is a documented pseudogene. The CDR3 is made up of 15 amino acids, end residues included. The CDR3: CASSPWGAGANVLTF.

This rearrangement joins TRBV28 to TRBJ2-7, with TRBD2 matching 10 bases. The CDR3 has 16 amino acids. J lost 5 bases, V lost 6 bases, and 13 bases had no gene match. Germline V gives CDR1 MDHEN, CDR2 SYDVKM. This chain's CDR3 is CASSRAPRLAGNEQYF. The CDR3 DNA follows: TGTGCCAGCAGCCGGGCCCCGAGACTAGCGGGTAACGAGCAGTACTTC.

The chain joins TRBV29-1 to TRBJ2-2; D gene ambiguous. The germline V gene encodes CDR1 SQVTM and CDR2 ANQGSEA. Deletions cut 2 bases from V and 1 base from J, with 8 bases between. CDR3 size: 14 residues. The CDR3 region is CSVERSGNTGELFF. The CDR3 DNA sequence: TGCAGCGTTGAAAGGTCGGGGAACACCGGGGAGCTGTTTTTT.

This sequence joins TRBV29-1 and TRBJ1-2; D unresolved. Trimming took 6 bases from V and 0 from J, leaving 14 bases between them. This CDR3 has 14 amino acids. Germline CDR1 SQVTM, CDR2 ANQGSEA. The CDR3 reads CSVFLDRSNYGYTF. The CDR3 nucleotides are TGCAGCGTCTTCTTGGACCGTTCTAACTATGGCTACACCTTC.

This clonotype was counted only a few times. This sequence joins TRBV5-1 and TRBJ2-7; tentatively, D is TRBD1 (6 bases). V lost 7 bases and J 3 bases, leaving 17 bases between the germline ends. In germline, CDR1 is SGHRS, CDR2 YFSETQ. The CDR3 is 14 residues long. DNA of the CDR3: TGCGCCAGCGGCCAAGGCCCCAGGGGCTACGAGCAGTACTTC. Translating it yields CASGQGPRGYEQYF. Supplemented by reference TRBV5-1 and TRBJ2-7, the full variable domain reads KAGVTQTPRYLIKTRGQQVTLSCSPISGHRSVSWYQQTPGQGLQFLFEYFSETQRNKGNFPGRFSGRQFSNSRSEMNVSTLELGDSALYLCASGQGPRGYEQYFGPGTRLTVT.

This chain joins TRBV29-1 and TRBJ2-7, with 8 bases that match TRBD1. Per the germline V gene, CDR1 is SQVTM and CDR2 is ANQGSEA. The CDR3 is 13 residues long. Unmatched junction bases numbered 4, after V lost 4 bases and J lost 2 bases. CDR3 coding DNA: TGCAGCGTTGGGACAGGGCAGACCTACGAGCAGTACTTC. This translates into CSVGTGQTYEQYF.

This clonotype was seen more than once but under ten times. This chain's CDR3 is CASSILRDGNTGELFF. The CDR3 DNA is TGTGCCAGCAGCATCCTTAGGGATGGGAACACCGGGGAGCTGTTTTTT. V usage is TRBV12-3 or TRBV12-4 and J usage is TRBJ2-2; D remains unclear. V dropped 6 bases and J dropped 1 base, with 15 bases sitting between them. The CDR3 loop spans 16 amino acids.

This clonotype was counted a few times. The chain recombines TRBV6-2 or TRBV6-3 with TRBJ2-1; 11 nucleotides line up with TRBD2. After removal of 6 bases from V and 4 bases from J, the junction contained 8 bases not matched to a gene. This CDR3 spans 16 amino acids. Germline V gene lookup returns CDR1 MNHEY and CDR2 SVGEGT. DNA of the CDR3: TGTGCCAGCAGCGGATCGGGACTAGCGGCATACAATGAGCAGTTCTTC. Its translation is CASSGSGLAAYNEQFF.

This rearrangement joins TRBV7-9 to TRBJ2-5; 15 nucleotides align to TRBD2. V gave up 5 bases and J gave up 4 bases; unmatched junction bases: 8. Germline assignment: CDR1 SEHNR and CDR2 FQNEAQ (reference sequence). CDR3 length: 17 amino acids. CDR3 in amino acids: CASSGKLGLAGGETQYF. CDR3 sequence (DNA): TGTGCCAGCAGCGGGAAACTGGGACTAGCGGGGGGAGAGACCCAGTACTTC.

This clonotype has a handful of counts. This chain links TRBV7-2 with TRBJ2-1, with TRBD1 matching 12 bases. The CDR3 has 16 amino acids. CDR1 is SGHTA and CDR2 is FQGNSA in the germline V gene. The ends lost 5 bases at V and 6 bases at J; junction bases unmatched: 8. The CDR3 DNA follows: TGTGCCAGCAGCCAAGGGGCGGGACAGGGGGCCAATGAGCAGTTCTTC. Translated: CASSQGAGQGANEQFF. The full variable domain, with the rest looked up from reference TRBV7-2 and TRBJ2-1, is GAGVSQSPSNKVTEKGKDVELRCDPISGHTALYWYRQSLGQGLEFLIYFQGNSAPDKSGLPSDRFSAERTGGSVSTLTIQRTQQEDSAVYLCASSQGAGQGANEQFFGPGTRLTVL.

The chain is built from TRBV6-5 and TRBJ2-7; D not resolved. CDR1 is MNHEY and CDR2 is SVGAGI in the germline V gene. This CDR3 spans 14 amino acids. Deletions cut 0 bases from V and 3 bases from J, with 9 bases between. The CDR3 here is CASSYSHRDYEQYF. DNA of the CDR3: TGTGCCAGCAGTTACTCTCACCGAGACTACGAGCAGTACTTC.

This clonotype was seen a handful of times. The J gene is TRBJ2-7, the V gene TRBV7-2, with D perhaps being TRBD1 or TRBD2 (5 bases each). Germline lookup yields CDR1 SGHTA and CDR2 FQGNSA. The CDR3 spans 12 residues. Trimming cost V 7 bases and J 9 bases, with 16 bases left between them. The CDR3 DNA reads TGTGCCAGCACCCGGGGCGGGCAGGGGCAGTACTTC. It translates to CASTRGGQGQYF. Supplemented by reference TRBV7-2 and TRBJ2-7, the full variable domain reads GAGVSQSPSNKVTEKGKDVELRCDPISGHTALYWYRQSLGQGLEFLIYFQGNSAPDKSGLPSDRFSAERTGGSVSTLTIQRTQQEDSAVYLCASTRGGQGQYFGPGTRLTVT.

This clonotype has only a few counts. The V and J genes are TRBV12-3 or TRBV12-4 and TRBJ2-2, with D tentatively TRBD1 or TRBD2 (6 bases each). The CDR3 totals 16 residues. With 4 bases removed from V and 6 bases from J, the gap between germline ends came to 18 bases. The CDR3 here is CASSSSWGALAGELFF. The CDR3, as DNA: TGTGCCAGCAGTTCCTCGTGGGGGGCCCTCGCCGGGGAGCTGTTTTTT.

The CDR3 DNA is TGCAGTGCTAGAGGGCCCTGGCTAGCGGGGGGGCCAGTGGATGAGCAGTTCTTC. Protein product: CSARGPWLAGGPVDEQFF. The chain is built from TRBV20-1 and TRBJ2-1, with 12 bases that match TRBD2. Germline trimming cut 1 base from V and 8 bases from J; bases unmatched to any gene: 15. Germline loops: CDR1 DFQATT, CDR2 SNEGSKA (reference sequence). The CDR3 has 18 amino acids.

Of note for this clonotype: One end of the junction fails to match germline, which may point to a read error. DNA of the CDR3: TGTGCCAGCAGCCAAGGAAGACAAGGGACCCAGTACTTC. It specifies CASSQGRQGTQYF. This chain connects TRBV7-2 to TRBJ2-5; D is undetermined. Germline loops: CDR1 SGHTA, CDR2 FQGNSA. The CDR3 spans 13 residues. Drawing the rest from reference TRBV7-2 and TRBJ2-5, the complete variable domain is GAGVSQSPSNKVTEKGKDVELRCDPISGHTALYWYRQSLGQGLEFLIYFQGNSAPDKSGLPSDRFSAERTGGSVSTLTIQRTQQEDSAVYLCASSQGRQGTQYFGPGTRLLVL.

In this sample, this clonotype turned up a few times. The CDR3 loop reads CASSSGQGAIIAQPQHF. For the CDR3, the DNA is TGTGCCAGCAGCTCCGGACAGGGGGCGATTATTGCTCAGCCCCAGCATTTT. The rearrangement uses TRBV7-8 and TRBJ1-5; TRBD1 aligns across 11 bases. The CDR3 consists of 17 residues. The J segment lost 6 bases and the V segment lost 4 bases, leaving 11 bases of the junction unmatched. The germline gives CDR1 SGHVS, CDR2 FQNEAQ.

In this sample, this clonotype turned up a few times. The chain has TRBV5-1 and TRBJ2-1; D gene unclear. Per the germline V gene, CDR1 is SGHRS and CDR2 is YFSETQ. Trimming shortened V by 3 bases and J by 0 bases, and 13 bases separated the two germline ends. CDR3 length: 16 amino acids. This CDR3 reads CASSSLSVSSYNEQFF. CDR3 nucleotide sequence: TGCGCCAGCAGCTCCCTTTCGGTTAGCTCCTACAATGAGCAGTTCTTC.

This clonotype came up many times. The chain is built from TRBV6-1 and TRBJ1-2; a weak D match, TRBD1 (6 bases). This CDR3 has 14 amino acids. V dropped 3 bases and J dropped 3 bases, with 11 bases sitting between them. Germline V gene lookup returns CDR1 MNHNS and CDR2 SASEGT. The CDR3: CASSDNRVDYGYTF. The CDR3 bases are TGTGCCAGCAGTGACAACAGGGTGGACTATGGCTACACCTTC.